These 16 T cell receptor beta chains were sequenced from one sample in a study of blood T cells in healthy people across ages (dated by TCRdb to about 2015). The method behind the library was 5' RACE. Sequencing was carried out with an Illumina HiSeq 2500. A second roughly 6 to 12 cycle PCR used a sample-barcoded 5' primer and a J-beta primer mix. The raw public reads went through TCRdb reprocessing: fastp at Q25, MiXCR clone calling, in-frame beta chains kept. Entries that share a CDR3 protein sequence are merged under the most common genes and DNA. The sample yields roughly 650,000 distinct CDR3 sequences; around 32% were counted once. 15% of the sample belongs to the ten largest clones. The sequenced sample was blood. These receptors were collected from a woman of 80 years or more in good health. Donor details come from another sample of the same person, matched by shared clones.

This chain uses TRBV5-1 with TRBJ1-2; perhaps TRBD1 as D (6 bases). Trimming pared 4 bases from V and 4 bases from J, leaving 14 bases between. The CDR3 spans 14 residues. Germline V gene sequence: CDR1 SGHRS, CDR2 YFSETQ. DNA of the CDR3: TGCGCCAGCAGCGTGGAACAGGGTGGCTATGGCTACACCTTC. Translating gives CASSVEQGGYGYTF.

This clonotype appeared a few times. The rearrangement joins TRBV10-3 to TRBJ1-1; maybe TRBD1 (5 bases). Trimming removed 6 bases from V and 0 bases from J, with 14 bases in between. Germline V gene data show CDR1 as ENHRY and CDR2 as SYGVKD. CDR3 length: 15 residues. The CDR3 loop is CAISPDGAMNTEAFF. CDR3 bases: TGTGCCATCAGCCCAGATGGGGCCATGAACACTGAAGCTTTCTTT.

This clonotype was counted at least ten times. V is TRBV7-2 and J is TRBJ2-3; 13 nucleotides agree with TRBD2. The junction had 3 bases not matched to a gene; V was cut back by 1 base and J by 2 bases. In germline, CDR1 is SGHTA, CDR2 FQGNSA. The CDR3 covers 17 residues. CDR3 region: CASSLEGLAGFTDTQYF. In nucleotides, the CDR3 is TGTGCCAGCAGCTTAGAGGGACTAGCGGGGTTCACAGATACGCAGTATTTT. Supplemented by reference TRBV7-2 and TRBJ2-3, the full variable domain reads GAGVSQSPSNKVTEKGKDVELRCDPISGHTALYWYRQSLGQGLEFLIYFQGNSAPDKSGLPSDRFSAERTGGSVSTLTIQRTQQEDSAVYLCASSLEGLAGFTDTQYFGPGTRLTVL.

This clonotype was counted only a few times. The chain has TRBV4-2 and TRBJ1-3; no clear D. This CDR3 contains 18 residues. Germline-derived CDR1 and CDR2 are LGHNA and YNFKEQ. Trimming left V 2 bases short and J 3 bases short, with 20 bases between. CDR3 in amino acids: CASSQLAQTNAGGNTIYF. In DNA, the CDR3 is TGTGCCAGCAGCCAACTAGCACAGACGAACGCGGGTGGAAACACCATATATTTT.

A word on this clonotype: This could be a read error, since a much larger clone is one nucleotide away. The chain has TRBV27 and TRBJ1-6; the D gene is possibly TRBD1 (6 bases). This CDR3 is 15 amino acids long. The V gene's germline CDR1 is MNHEY and CDR2 SMNVEV (reference sequence). The CDR3 DNA follows: TGTACCAGCAGGGGACTCGGCATTGGGGCTTCACCCCTCCACTTT. It yields the protein CTSRGLGIGASPLHF.

This clonotype appeared many times. The rearrangement joins TRBV5-7 to TRBJ2-5; D is ambiguous. TRBV5-7 is annotated as an ORF whose role is uncertain. This CDR3 is built from 15 residues. V gave up 0 bases and J gave up 2 bases, with 11 bases separating them. As DNA, the CDR3 is TGTGCCAGCAGCTTGGAAGGTCGGCATCAAGAGACCCAGTACTTC. It translates to CASSLEGRHQETQYF.

This clonotype was seen a handful of times. A clone one base away is much larger, so this may be a read error. V is TRBV6-2 or TRBV6-3 and J is TRBJ2-1, with 8 positions matching TRBD2. TRBJ2-7 explains the end of the DNA better; the J call may be wrong. Per the germline V gene, CDR1 is MNHEY and CDR2 is SVGEGT. The CDR3 runs to 16 residues. The CDR3 here is CASSPLRGASYNEQYF. In DNA form, the CDR3 reads TGTGCCAGCAGTCCATTGCGGGGGGCGTCCTACAATGAGCAGTACTTC.

This sequence joins TRBV6-5 and TRBJ1-1; 9 bases agree with TRBD1. J lost 4 bases, V lost 2 bases, and 5 bases had no gene match. The CDR3 spans 15 residues. Per the germline V gene, CDR1 is MNHEY and CDR2 is SVGAGI. The CDR3 reads CASSYQTGGGTEAFF. Here the CDR3 DNA reads TGTGCCAGCAGTTACCAGACAGGGGGTGGCACTGAAGCTTTCTTT.

This clonotype appeared many times. The genes are TRBV15 and TRBJ1-2; D may be TRBD1 (5 bases). Between the trimmed V and J ends, which lost 0 bases and 8 bases, there was a span of 25 bases. The CDR3 is made up of 18 amino acids. Germline V gene data show CDR1 as LNHNV and CDR2 as YYDKDF (reference sequence). CDR3 amino acids: CATSRDYGDPLEGYGYTF. The CDR3 coding sequence is TGTGCCACCAGCAGAGATTATGGGGACCCCCTCGAGGGTTACGGCTACACCTTC.

This clonotype was observed once. CDR3 in DNA: TGTGCCAGCAGTTACTCAGGGACAGTGAGTGAGCAGTTCTTC. It specifies CASSYSGTVSEQFF. This sequence joins TRBV6-5 and TRBJ2-1, with 7 bases that match TRBD1. Germline V CDR1 and CDR2: MNHEY, SVGAGI. The CDR3 is made up of 14 amino acids. With 0 bases clipped from V and 9 bases from J, the junction kept 5 bases outside the gene matches.

This clonotype was observed once. This chain connects TRBV29-1 to TRBJ1-4; D ambiguous. The CDR3 runs to 13 residues. Trimming pared 4 bases from V and 2 bases from J, leaving 8 bases between. Germline assignment: CDR1 SQVTM and CDR2 ANQGSEA. The DNA for the CDR3 is TGCAGCGTTGTCGGTTCTACTAATGAAAAACTGTTTTTT. It is translated as CSVVGSTNEKLFF.

The chain employs TRBV20-1 and TRBJ2-7, with 8 bases identical to TRBD2. V lost 1 base to trimming and J lost 7 bases; unmatched junction nucleotides: 9. This CDR3 contains 14 residues. In germline, CDR1 is DFQATT, CDR2 SNEGSKA (reference sequence). The CDR3 sequence: CSARGAGAGNEQYF. Written as DNA, the CDR3 is TGCAGTGCTAGAGGAGCGGGAGCTGGTAATGAGCAGTACTTC.

In this sample, this clonotype turned up a few times. The V and J genes are TRBV28 and TRBJ2-7; perhaps TRBD2 as D (6 bases). The CDR3 totals 14 residues. V lost 7 bases and J 4 bases, leaving 17 bases between the germline ends. Germline CDR1 and CDR2: MDHEN and SYDVKM. CDR3: CASIPGTQNYEQYF. For the CDR3, the DNA is TGTGCCAGCATTCCGGGGACTCAGAATTACGAGCAGTACTTC. The whole variable domain, filled in from reference TRBV28 and TRBJ2-7, reads DVKVTQSSRYLVKRTGEKVFLECVQDMDHENMFWYRQDPGLGLRLIYFSYDVKMKEKGDIPEGYSVSREKKERFSLILESASTNQTSMYLCASIPGTQNYEQYFGPGTRLTVT.

In this sample, this clonotype turned up once. This chain uses TRBV20-1 with TRBJ2-7, with TRBD2 matching over 16 bases. The J segment lost 7 bases and the V segment lost 2 bases, leaving 5 bases of the junction unmatched. The CDR3 extends over 15 amino acids. Germline CDR1 is DFQATT and CDR2 is SNEGSKA (reference sequence). For the CDR3, the DNA is TGCAGTGCTAGACCAGGGACTAGCGGGAGGGGTGAGCAGTACTTC. The encoded protein is CSARPGTSGRGEQYF.

This clonotype was seen only a few times. CDR3 sequence (DNA): TGTGCCAGCGTCGGAGCAGGCGCACGAGCTTTCTTT. Translated, it gives CASVGAGARAFF. The chain links TRBV12-3 or TRBV12-4 to TRBJ1-1; D ambiguous. This CDR3 region has 12 residues. Trimming took 8 bases from V and 10 from J, leaving 17 bases between them.

This clonotype was observed many times. V and J are TRBV10-3 and TRBJ2-1; D ambiguous. This CDR3 has 13 amino acids. V lost 0 bases and J 8 bases, leaving 8 bases between the germline ends. From germline, CDR1 is ENHRY and CDR2 SYGVKD. The chain's CDR3 is CAISESLLDEQFF. The CDR3 DNA reads TGTGCCATCAGTGAGTCCTTGCTGGATGAGCAGTTCTTC.